This is a list of T cell receptor beta chains from one sample in a study of cytomegalovirus exposure and HLA in healthy donors. The assay was immunoSEQ multiplex PCR, and TCRdb's table has in-frame clones only and misses some. This sample has a few hundred thousand clones; around nine tenths occur once, and the top ten carry 1% to 1.2%. Material for sequencing was PBMCs. The origin of the receptors is a woman aged 18-29 years in good health and CMV-seronegative. CDR3s include the opening cysteine and the closing phenylalanine or tryptophan. D genes are given only for firm matches. Expanded clones are given a class, and other clones once, few, many or no size at all.

J: TRBJ2-1; V: TRBV7-9; size: .; D: .; CDR3: CASSATYNEQFF; DNA: TGTGCCAGCAGCGCGACCTACAATGAGCAGTTCTTC
J: TRBJ1-1; V: TRBV7-2; size: .; D: .; CDR3: CASSFQRNTEAFF; DNA: TGTGCCAGCAGCTTCCAGCGAAACACTGAAGCTTTCTTT
J: TRBJ2-1; V: TRBV5-1; size: .; D: .; CDR3: CASSLGGGPAYNEQFF; DNA: TGCGCCAGCAGCTTGGGGGGCGGCCCAGCCTACAATGAGCAGTTCTTC
J: TRBJ2-7; V: TRBV4-1; size: .; D: TRBD2; CDR3: CASSQDEERGIPYEQYF; DNA: TGCGCCAGCAGCCAAGATGAAGAGCGGGGGATCCCCTACGAGCAGTACTTC
J: TRBJ2-1; V: TRBV10-3; size: .; D: TRBD2; CDR3: CAISVGLAGLDNEQFF; DNA: TGTGCCATCAGTGTGGGACTAGCGGGCCTCGACAATGAGCAGTTCTTC
J: TRBJ1-1; V: TRBV27; size: .; D: .; CDR3: CASSLRSLITEAFF; DNA: TGTGCCAGCAGTTTAAGGAGCCTTATCACTGAAGCTTTCTTT
J: TRBJ1-1; V: TRBV6-5; size: once; D: .; CDR3: CASSYVTGVNTEAFF; DNA: TGTGCCAGCAGTTACGTGACAGGAGTAAACACTGAAGCTTTCTTT
J: TRBJ1-1; V: TRBV27; size: once; D: .; CDR3: CASSHLTGHNMQAFF; DNA: TGTGCCAGCAGTCACCTGACAGGACACAATATGCAAGCTTTCTTT
J: TRBJ2-3; V: TRBV5-6; size: .; D: TRBD1; CDR3: CASSWDRADTQYF; DNA: TGTGCCAGCAGCTGGGACAGGGCGGATACGCAGTATTTT
J: TRBJ1-2; V: TRBV9; size: few; D: TRBD1; CDR3: CASSQDRVYGYTF; DNA: TGTGCCAGCAGCCAAGACAGGGTCTATGGCTACACCTTC
J: TRBJ1-2; V: TRBV6-6; size: .; D: .; CDR3: CASSYSPYYGYTF; DNA: TGTGCCAGCAGTTACTCCCCCTACTATGGCTACACCTTC
J: TRBJ1-3; V: TRBV6-5; size: .; D: .; CDR3: CASSYGQTLSGNTIYF; DNA: TGTGCCAGCAGTTACGGACAGACTCTCTCTGGAAACACCATATATTTT
J: TRBJ1-1; V: TRBV5-6; size: .; D: TRBD1; CDR3: CASSLLQGQAFF; DNA: TGTGCCAGCAGCTTGTTACAGGGACAGGCTTTCTTT
J: TRBJ2-3; V: TRBV5-1; size: .; D: TRBD2; CDR3: CASSLGLAGVKGTDTQYF; DNA: TGCGCCAGCAGCTTGGGGCTAGCGGGAGTTAAGGGAACAGATACGCAGTATTTT
J: TRBJ2-1; V: TRBV6-4; size: .; D: TRBD2; CDR3: CASSLAGGIGYEQFF; DNA: TGTGCCAGCAGCCTGGCGGGAGGCATCGGCTATGAGCAGTTCTTC
J: TRBJ2-5; V: TRBV5-1; size: .; D: TRBD2; CDR3: CASSGGSGVLETQYF; DNA: TGCGCCAGCAGCGGGGGTAGCGGGGTATTGGAGACCCAGTACTTC
J: TRBJ2-4; V: TRBV28; size: .; D: TRBD1; CDR3: CASRGGPGGAGIQYF; DNA: TGTGCCAGCAGGGGGGGCCCAGGGGGCGCCGGCATTCAGTACTTC
J: TRBJ1-2; V: TRBV25-1; size: few; D: .; CDR3: CASSGPSYGYTF; DNA: TGTGCCAGCAGTGGACCTAGCTATGGCTACACCTTC
J: TRBJ2-5; V: TRBV5-4; size: .; D: TRBD1; CDR3: CASSTGRDRGIETQYF; DNA: TGTGCCAGCAGCACTGGCCGGGACAGGGGGATAGAGACCCAGTACTTC
J: TRBJ2-7; V: TRBV28; size: .; D: .; CDR3: CASSSRIREQYF; DNA: TGTGCCAGCAGTTCTAGGATACGAGAGCAGTACTTC
J: TRBJ1-1; V: TRBV5-5; size: .; D: TRBD1; CDR3: CASSTDRDGTEAFF; DNA: TGTGCCAGCAGCACTGACAGGGACGGCACTGAAGCTTTCTTT
J: TRBJ1-4; V: TRBV30; size: .; D: TRBD1; CDR3: CAWSGTPLRDRGREKLFF; DNA: TGTGCCTGGAGTGGTACTCCGCTCAGGGACAGGGGCAGGGAAAAACTGTTTTTT
J: TRBJ2-1; V: TRBV15; size: .; D: TRBD2; CDR3: CATSRTLLAADNEQFF; DNA: TGTGCCACCAGCAGAACCCTGCTAGCGGCCGACAATGAGCAGTTCTTC
J: TRBJ1-5; V: TRBV9; size: .; D: .; CDR3: CASSVGAVGNQPQHF; DNA: TGTGCCAGCAGCGTGGGGGCAGTTGGCAATCAGCCCCAGCATTTT
J: TRBJ2-7; V: TRBV29-1; size: .; D: .; CDR3: CSVGQGAYYEQYF; DNA: TGCAGCGTTGGGCAGGGCGCCTACTACGAGCAGTACTTC
J: TRBJ1-4; V: TRBV6-5; size: .; D: .; CDR3: CASSYSTGRGEKLFF; DNA: TGTGCCAGCAGTTACTCGACGGGCCGGGGTGAAAAACTGTTTTTT
J: TRBJ1-2; V: TRBV5-1; size: .; D: TRBD1; CDR3: CASSSGQAFYGYTF; DNA: TGCGCCAGCAGCTCGGGACAGGCATTCTATGGCTACACCTTC
J: TRBJ2-1; V: TRBV5-4; size: .; D: .; CDR3: CASSLAGSRPDNEQFF; DNA: TGTGCCAGCAGCTTGGCGGGATCTAGACCGGATAATGAGCAGTTCTTC
J: TRBJ1-1; V: TRBV7-3; size: .; D: .; CDR3: CASSATPNTEAFF; DNA: TGTGCCAGCTCCGCGACACCGAACACTGAAGCTTTCTTT
J: TRBJ2-7; V: TRBV5-1; size: .; D: TRBD2; CDR3: CASSLVLAGTYEQYF; DNA: TGCGCCAGCAGCTTGGTACTAGCGGGTACCTACGAGCAGTACTTC
J: TRBJ2-5; V: TRBV6-1; size: .; D: TRBD1; CDR3: CASSGTGAEGETQYF; DNA: TGTGCCAGCAGTGGGACAGGGGCCGAGGGAGAGACCCAGTACTTC
J: TRBJ1-5; V: TRBV5-1; size: .; D: TRBD1; CDR3: CASSLGQGVGSQHF; DNA: TGCGCCAGCAGCCTGGGACAGGGCGTGGGGTCCCAGCATTTT
J: TRBJ1-1; V: TRBV5-4; size: .; D: .; CDR3: CASSLGQVNTEAFF; DNA: TGTGCCAGCAGCTTGGGGCAGGTGAACACTGAAGCTTTCTTT
J: TRBJ1-2; V: TRBV28; size: .; D: .; CDR3: CASWPAAGQLTYGYTF; DNA: TGTGCCAGTTGGCCCGCCGCCGGACAACTGACATATGGCTACACCTTC
J: TRBJ1-1; V: TRBV7-2; size: .; D: .; CDR3: CASRGGIANTEAFF; DNA: TGTGCCAGCAGGGGGGGAATCGCGAACACTGAAGCTTTCTTT
J: TRBJ2-7; V: TRBV7-2; size: .; D: .; CDR3: CASSFTGSHQYF; DNA: TGTGCCAGCAGCTTCACAGGGTCCCATCAGTACTTC
J: TRBJ1-1; V: TRBV7-9; size: .; D: .; CDR3: CASSPEGLRVGPTEAFF; DNA: TGTGCCAGCAGCCCAGAAGGACTGCGGGTAGGACCCACTGAAGCTTTCTTT
J: TRBJ2-7; V: TRBV6-1; size: .; D: TRBD1; CDR3: CASSATGIEQYF; DNA: TGTGCCAGCAGTGCGACAGGGATAGAGCAGTACTTC
J: TRBJ2-3; V: TRBV6-6; size: .; D: .; CDR3: CASSQPYSDTQYF; DNA: TGTGCCAGCAGTCAACCCTATTCAGATACGCAGTATTTT
J: TRBJ1-3; V: TRBV6-7; size: few; D: .; CDR3: CASIEGGGNTIYF; DNA: TGTGCCAGCATCGAGGGTGGCGGAAACACCATATATTTT
J: TRBJ2-1; V: TRBV10-1; size: .; D: TRBD2; CDR3: CAGPTSGTRQTNNEQFF; DNA: TGCGCCGGACCGACTAGCGGGACGCGCCAAACCAACAATGAGCAGTTCTTC
J: TRBJ2-7; V: TRBV28; size: .; D: .; CDR3: CASRITGGGSYEQYF; DNA: TGTGCCAGCAGAATAACAGGGGGGGGCTCCTACGAGCAGTACTTC
J: TRBJ1-2; V: TRBV25-1; size: .; D: TRBD1; CDR3: CASSETYGTGYDYGYTF; DNA: TGTGCCAGCAGTGAAACTTACGGGACAGGGTACGACTATGGCTACACCTTC
J: TRBJ2-1; V: TRBV6-5; size: once; D: .; CDR3: CASSQEAQGNEQFF; DNA: TGTGCCAGCAGTCAAGAAGCCCAGGGCAATGAGCAGTTCTTC
J: TRBJ1-1; V: TRBV27; size: .; D: .; CDR3: CASSLSGQNTEAFF; DNA: TGTGCCAGCAGTTTATCGGGACAGAACACTGAAGCTTTCTTT
J: TRBJ2-7; V: TRBV4-2; size: .; D: TRBD2; CDR3: CASSQDLAGFTYEQYF; DNA: TGTGCCAGCAGCCAAGACCTAGCGGGCTTCACCTACGAGCAGTACTTC
J: TRBJ1-4; V: TRBV6-6; size: .; D: .; CDR3: CASSYSRSSEGKLFF; DNA: TGTGCCAGCAGTTACTCGAGGTCTTCTGAGGGAAAACTGTTTTTT
J: TRBJ1-2; V: TRBV27; size: .; D: .; CDR3: CASSSAANYGYTF; DNA: TGTGCCAGCAGTTCGGCGGCTAACTATGGCTACACCTTC